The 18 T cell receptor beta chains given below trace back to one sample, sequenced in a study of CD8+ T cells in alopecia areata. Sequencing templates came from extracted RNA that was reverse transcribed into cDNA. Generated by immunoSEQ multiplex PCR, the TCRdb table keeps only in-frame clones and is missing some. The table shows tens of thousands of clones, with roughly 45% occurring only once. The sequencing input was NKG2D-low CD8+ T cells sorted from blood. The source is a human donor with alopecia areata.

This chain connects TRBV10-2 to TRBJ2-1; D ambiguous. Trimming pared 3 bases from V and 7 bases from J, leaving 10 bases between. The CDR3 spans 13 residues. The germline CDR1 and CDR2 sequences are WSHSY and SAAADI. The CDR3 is CASSDEFWNEQFF. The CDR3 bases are TGCGCCAGCAGTGATGAGTTCTGGAATGAGCAGTTCTTC.

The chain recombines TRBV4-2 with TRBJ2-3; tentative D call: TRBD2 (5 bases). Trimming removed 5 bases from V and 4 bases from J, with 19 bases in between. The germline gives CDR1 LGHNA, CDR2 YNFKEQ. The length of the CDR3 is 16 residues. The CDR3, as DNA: TGTGCCAGCAGCTCCTACGGGGAATCGCGGGCAGATACGCAGTATTTT. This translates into CASSSYGESRADTQYF.

The CDR3 here is CASSAFIGGEQYF. CDR3 DNA: TGTGCCAGCAGCGCCTTCATTGGGGGCGAGCAGTACTTC. The chain links TRBV9 to TRBJ2-7; the D call may be TRBD1 or TRBD2 (5 bases each). The CDR3 has 13 residues. Deletions cut 3 bases from V and 6 bases from J, with 13 bases between. Germline V gene sequence: CDR1 SGDLS, CDR2 YYNGEE.

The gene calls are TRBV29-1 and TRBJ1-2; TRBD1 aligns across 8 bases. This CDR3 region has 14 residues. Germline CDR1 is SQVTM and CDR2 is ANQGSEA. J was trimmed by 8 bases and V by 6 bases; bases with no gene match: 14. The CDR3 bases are TGCAGCGTAGACTCGGGGGACAGGCCTATCGGCTACACCTTC. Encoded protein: CSVDSGDRPIGYTF.

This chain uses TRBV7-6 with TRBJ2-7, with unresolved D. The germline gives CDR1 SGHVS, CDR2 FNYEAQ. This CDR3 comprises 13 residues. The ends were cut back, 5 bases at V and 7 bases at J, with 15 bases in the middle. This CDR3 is CASSNPELLEQYF. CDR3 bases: TGTGCCAGCAGCAACCCGGAGCTACTTGAGCAGTACTTC. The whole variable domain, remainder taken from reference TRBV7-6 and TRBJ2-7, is GAGVSQSPRYKVTKRGQDVALRCDPISGHVSLYWYRQALGQGPEFLTYFNYEAQQDKSGLPNDRFSAERPEGSISTLTIQRTEQRDSAMYRCASSNPELLEQYFGPGTRLTVT.

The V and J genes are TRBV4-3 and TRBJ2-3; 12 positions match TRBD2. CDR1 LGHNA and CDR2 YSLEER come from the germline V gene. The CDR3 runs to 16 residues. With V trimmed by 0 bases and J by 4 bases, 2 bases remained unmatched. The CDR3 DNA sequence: TGCGCCAGCAGCCAAGAGACTAGCGGGAGCCCAGATACGCAGTATTTT. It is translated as CASSQETSGSPDTQYF.

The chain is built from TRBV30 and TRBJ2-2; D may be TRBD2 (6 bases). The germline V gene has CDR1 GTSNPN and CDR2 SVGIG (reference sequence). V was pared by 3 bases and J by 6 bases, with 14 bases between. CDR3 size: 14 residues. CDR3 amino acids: CAWRTGARAGELFF. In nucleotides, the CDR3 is TGTGCCTGGAGGACGGGAGCCCGCGCCGGGGAGCTGTTTTTT.

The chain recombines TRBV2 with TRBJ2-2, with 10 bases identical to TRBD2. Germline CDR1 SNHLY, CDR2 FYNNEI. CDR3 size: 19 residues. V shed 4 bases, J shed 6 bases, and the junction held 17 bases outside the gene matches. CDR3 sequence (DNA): TGTGCCAGCAGTGTGGAGGCTAGCGGGGGACCCGAAGTCCCCGGGGAGCTGTTTTTT. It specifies CASSVEASGGPEVPGELFF.

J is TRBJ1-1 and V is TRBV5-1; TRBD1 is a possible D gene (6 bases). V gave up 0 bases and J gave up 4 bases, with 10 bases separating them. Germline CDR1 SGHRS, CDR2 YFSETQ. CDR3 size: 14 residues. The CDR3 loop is CASSLAQGSTEAFF. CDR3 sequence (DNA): TGCGCCAGCAGCTTGGCCCAGGGGAGCACTGAAGCTTTCTTT.

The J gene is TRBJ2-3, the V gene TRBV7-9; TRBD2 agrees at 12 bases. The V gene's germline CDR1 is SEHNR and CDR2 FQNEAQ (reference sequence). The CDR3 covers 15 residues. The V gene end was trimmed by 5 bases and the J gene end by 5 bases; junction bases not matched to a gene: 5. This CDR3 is CASSPWTSGVDTQYF. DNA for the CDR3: TGTGCCAGCAGCCCGTGGACTAGCGGGGTAGATACGCAGTATTTT.

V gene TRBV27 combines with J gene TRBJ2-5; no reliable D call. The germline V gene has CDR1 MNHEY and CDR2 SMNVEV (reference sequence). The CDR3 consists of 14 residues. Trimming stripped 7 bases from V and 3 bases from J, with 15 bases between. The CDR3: CASMSRSYKETQYF. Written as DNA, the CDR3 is TGTGCCAGCATGTCCCGCTCTTACAAAGAGACCCAGTACTTC.

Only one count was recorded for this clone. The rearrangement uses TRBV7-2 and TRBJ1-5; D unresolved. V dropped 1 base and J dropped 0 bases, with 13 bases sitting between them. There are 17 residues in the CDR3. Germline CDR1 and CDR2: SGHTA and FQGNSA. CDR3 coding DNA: TGTGCCAGCAGCTTAGGGTTCGGGTCCTATAGCAATCAGCCCCAGCATTTT. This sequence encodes CASSLGFGSYSNQPQHF. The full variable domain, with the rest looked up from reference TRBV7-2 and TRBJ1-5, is GAGVSQSPSNKVTEKGKDVELRCDPISGHTALYWYRQSLGQGLEFLIYFQGNSAPDKSGLPSDRFSAERTGGSVSTLTIQRTQQEDSAVYLCASSLGFGSYSNQPQHFGDGTRLSIL.

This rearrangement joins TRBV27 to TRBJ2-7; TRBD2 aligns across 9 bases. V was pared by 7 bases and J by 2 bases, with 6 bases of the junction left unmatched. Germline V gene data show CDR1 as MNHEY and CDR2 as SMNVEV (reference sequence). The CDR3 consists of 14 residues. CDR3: CASKWAGGAYEQYF. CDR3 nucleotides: TGTGCCAGCAAGTGGGCGGGAGGGGCCTACGAGCAGTACTTC.

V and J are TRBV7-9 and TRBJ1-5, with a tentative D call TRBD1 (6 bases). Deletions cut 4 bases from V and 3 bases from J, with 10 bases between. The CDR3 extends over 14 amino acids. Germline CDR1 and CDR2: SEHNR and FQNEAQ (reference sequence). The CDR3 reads CASSSGQYNQPQHF. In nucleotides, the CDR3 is TGTGCCAGCAGCTCAGGACAGTACAATCAGCCCCAGCATTTT.

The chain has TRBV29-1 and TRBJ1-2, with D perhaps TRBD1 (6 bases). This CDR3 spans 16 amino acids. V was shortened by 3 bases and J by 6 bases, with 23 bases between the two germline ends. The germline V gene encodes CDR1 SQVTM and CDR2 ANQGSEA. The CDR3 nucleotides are TGCAGCGTTGAGGGGGCGCCTGAAGGTACACTTGATGGCTACACCTTC. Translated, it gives CSVEGAPEGTLDGYTF.

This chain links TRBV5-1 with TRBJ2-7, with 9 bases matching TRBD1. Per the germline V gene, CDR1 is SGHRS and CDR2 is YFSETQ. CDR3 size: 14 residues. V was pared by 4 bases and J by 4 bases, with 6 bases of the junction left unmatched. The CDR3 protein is CASSPGQGRYEQYF. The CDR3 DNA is TGCGCCAGCAGCCCAGGACAGGGGCGATACGAGCAGTACTTC.

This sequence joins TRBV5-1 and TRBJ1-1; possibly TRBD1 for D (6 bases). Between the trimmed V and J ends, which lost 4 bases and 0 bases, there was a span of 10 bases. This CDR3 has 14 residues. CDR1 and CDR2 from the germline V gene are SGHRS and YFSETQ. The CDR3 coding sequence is TGCGCCAGCAGCCCGGGGGCGATGAACACTGAAGCTTTCTTT. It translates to CASSPGAMNTEAFF. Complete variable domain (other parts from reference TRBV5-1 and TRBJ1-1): KAGVTQTPRYLIKTRGQQVTLSCSPISGHRSVSWYQQTPGQGLQFLFEYFSETQRNKGNFPGRFSGRQFSNSRSEMNVSTLELGDSALYLCASSPGAMNTEAFFGQGTRLTVV.

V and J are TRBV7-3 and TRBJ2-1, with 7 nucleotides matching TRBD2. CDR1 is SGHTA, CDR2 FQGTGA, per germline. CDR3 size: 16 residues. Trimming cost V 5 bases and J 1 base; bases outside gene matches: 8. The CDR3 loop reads CASSPRPGLSYNEQFF. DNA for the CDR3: TGTGCCAGCAGCCCCCGACCGGGACTATCCTACAATGAGCAGTTCTTC.